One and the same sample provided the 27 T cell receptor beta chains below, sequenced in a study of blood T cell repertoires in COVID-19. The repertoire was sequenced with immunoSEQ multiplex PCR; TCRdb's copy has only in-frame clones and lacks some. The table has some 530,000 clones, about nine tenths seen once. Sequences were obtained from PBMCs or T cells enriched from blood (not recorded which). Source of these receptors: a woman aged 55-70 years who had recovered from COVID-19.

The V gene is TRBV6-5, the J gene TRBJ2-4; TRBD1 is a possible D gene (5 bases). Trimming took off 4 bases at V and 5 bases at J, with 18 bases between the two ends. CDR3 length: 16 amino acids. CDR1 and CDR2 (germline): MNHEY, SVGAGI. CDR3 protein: CASSFLRNRGENIQYF. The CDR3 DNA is TGTGCCAGCAGTTTCCTCCGGAATAGGGGTGAAAACATTCAGTACTTC.

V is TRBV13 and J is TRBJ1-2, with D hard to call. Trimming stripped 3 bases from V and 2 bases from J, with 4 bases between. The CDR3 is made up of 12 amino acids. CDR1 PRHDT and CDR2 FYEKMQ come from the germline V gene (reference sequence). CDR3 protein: CASSFSNYGYTF. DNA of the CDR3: TGTGCCAGCAGCTTCTCGAACTATGGCTACACCTTC.

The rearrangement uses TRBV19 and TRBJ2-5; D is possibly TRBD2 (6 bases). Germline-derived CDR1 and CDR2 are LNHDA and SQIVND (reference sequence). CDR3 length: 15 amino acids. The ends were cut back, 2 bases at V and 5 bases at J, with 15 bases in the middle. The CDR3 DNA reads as TGTGCCAGTAGTATACTGGGAGGCAAGCGGGAGACCCAGTACTTC. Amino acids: CASSILGGKRETQYF.

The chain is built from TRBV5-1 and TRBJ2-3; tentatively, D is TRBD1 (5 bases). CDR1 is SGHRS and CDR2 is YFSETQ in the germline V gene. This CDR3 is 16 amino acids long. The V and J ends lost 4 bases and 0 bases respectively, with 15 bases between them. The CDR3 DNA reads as TGCGCCAGCAGCAAACTCTCAGGACACAGCACAGATACGCAGTATTTT. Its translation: CASSKLSGHSTDTQYF.

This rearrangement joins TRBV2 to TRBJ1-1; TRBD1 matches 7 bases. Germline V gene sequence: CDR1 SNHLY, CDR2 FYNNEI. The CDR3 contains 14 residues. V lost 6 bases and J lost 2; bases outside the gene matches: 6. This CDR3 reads CASSIQGPNTEAFF. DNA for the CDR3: TGTGCCAGCAGCATACAGGGGCCCAACACTGAAGCTTTCTTT. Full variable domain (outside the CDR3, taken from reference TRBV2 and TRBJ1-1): EPEVTQTPSHQVTQMGQEVILRCVPISNHLYFYWYRQILGQKVEFLVSFYNNEISEKSEIFDDQFSVERPDGSNFTLKIRSTKLEDSAMYFCASSIQGPNTEAFFGQGTRLTVV.

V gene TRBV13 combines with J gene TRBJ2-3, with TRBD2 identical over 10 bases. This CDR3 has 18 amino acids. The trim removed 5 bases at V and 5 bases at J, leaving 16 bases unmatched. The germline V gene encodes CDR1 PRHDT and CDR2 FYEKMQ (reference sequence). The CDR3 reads CASSPQGSGGAWGDTQYF. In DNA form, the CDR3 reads TGTGCCAGCAGCCCCCAAGGAAGCGGGGGGGCTTGGGGAGATACGCAGTATTTT.

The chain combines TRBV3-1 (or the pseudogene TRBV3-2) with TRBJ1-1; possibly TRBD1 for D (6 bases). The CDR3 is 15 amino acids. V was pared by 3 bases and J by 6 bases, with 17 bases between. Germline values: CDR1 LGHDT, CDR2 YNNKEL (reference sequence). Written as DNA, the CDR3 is TGTGCCAGCAGCCACTCATCCGCGGGGGCCTCTGAAGCTTTCTTT. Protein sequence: CASSHSSAGASEAFF.

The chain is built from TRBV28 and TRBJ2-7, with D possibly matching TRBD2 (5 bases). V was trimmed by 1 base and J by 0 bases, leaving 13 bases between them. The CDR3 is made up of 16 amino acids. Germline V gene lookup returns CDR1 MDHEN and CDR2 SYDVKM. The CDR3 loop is CASSLFIARDSYEQYF. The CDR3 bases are TGTGCCAGCAGTTTATTTATTGCCCGGGACTCCTACGAGCAGTACTTC.

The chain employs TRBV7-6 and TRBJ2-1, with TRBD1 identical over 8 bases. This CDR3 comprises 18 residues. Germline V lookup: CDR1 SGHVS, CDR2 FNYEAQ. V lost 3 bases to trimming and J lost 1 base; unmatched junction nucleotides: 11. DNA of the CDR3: TGTGCCAGCAGCTTTGGGACAGGCCTAATTTCTTCCTACAATGAGCAGTTCTTC. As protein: CASSFGTGLISSYNEQFF.

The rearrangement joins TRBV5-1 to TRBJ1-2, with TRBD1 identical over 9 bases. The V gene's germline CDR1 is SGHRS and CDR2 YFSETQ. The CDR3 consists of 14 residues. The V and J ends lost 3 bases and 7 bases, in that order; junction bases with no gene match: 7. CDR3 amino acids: CASSSIPGQGGYTF. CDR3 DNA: TGCGCCAGCAGCTCTATACCGGGACAGGGTGGCTACACCTTC.

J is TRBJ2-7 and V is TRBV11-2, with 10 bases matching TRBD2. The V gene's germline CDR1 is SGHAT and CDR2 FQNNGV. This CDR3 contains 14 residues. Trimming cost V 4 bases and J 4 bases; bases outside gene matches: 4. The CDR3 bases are TGTGCCAGCAGCTGGGATAGCGGGGGGTACGAGCAGTACGTC. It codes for CASSWDSGGYEQYV.

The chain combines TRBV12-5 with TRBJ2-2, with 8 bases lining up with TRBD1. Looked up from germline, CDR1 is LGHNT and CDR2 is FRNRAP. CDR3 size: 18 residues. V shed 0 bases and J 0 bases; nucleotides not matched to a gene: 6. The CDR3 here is CASGLVLGTGANTGELFF. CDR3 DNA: TGTGCTAGTGGTTTGGTACTGGGGACAGGAGCGAACACCGGGGAGCTGTTTTTT.

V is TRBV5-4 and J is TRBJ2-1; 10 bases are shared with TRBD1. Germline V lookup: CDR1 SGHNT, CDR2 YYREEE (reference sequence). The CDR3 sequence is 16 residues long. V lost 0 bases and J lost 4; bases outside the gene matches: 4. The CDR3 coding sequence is TGTGCCAGCAGCTTGGCTGGACAGGGGGGGTACAATGAGCAGTTCTTC. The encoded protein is CASSLAGQGGYNEQFF.

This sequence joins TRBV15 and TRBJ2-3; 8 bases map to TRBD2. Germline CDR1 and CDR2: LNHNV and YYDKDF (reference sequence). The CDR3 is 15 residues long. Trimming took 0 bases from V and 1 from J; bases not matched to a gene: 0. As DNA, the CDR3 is TGTGCCACCAGCAGAGAGCGGGGGGGCACAGATACGCAGTATTTT. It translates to CATSRERGGTDTQYF. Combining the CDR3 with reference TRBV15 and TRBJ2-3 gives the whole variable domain DAMVIQNPRYQVTQFGKPVTLSCSQTLNHNVMYWYQQKSSQAPKLLFHYYDKDFNNEADTPDNFQSRRPNTSFCFLDIRSPGLGDTAMYLCATSRERGGTDTQYFGPGTRLTVL.

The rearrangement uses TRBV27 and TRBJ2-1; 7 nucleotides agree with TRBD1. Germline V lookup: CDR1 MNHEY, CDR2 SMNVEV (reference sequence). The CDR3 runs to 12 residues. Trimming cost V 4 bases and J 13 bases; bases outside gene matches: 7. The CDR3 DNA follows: TGTGCCAGCAGTTACCTCGGACAGGTACAGTTCTTC. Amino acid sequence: CASSYLGQVQFF.

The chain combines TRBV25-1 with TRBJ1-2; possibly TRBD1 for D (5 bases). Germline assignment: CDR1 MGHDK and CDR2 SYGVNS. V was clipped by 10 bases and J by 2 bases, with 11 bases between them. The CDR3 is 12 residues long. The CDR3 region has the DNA TGTGCCACCCTGGGACTGAACTATGGCTACACCTTC. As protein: CATLGLNYGYTF.

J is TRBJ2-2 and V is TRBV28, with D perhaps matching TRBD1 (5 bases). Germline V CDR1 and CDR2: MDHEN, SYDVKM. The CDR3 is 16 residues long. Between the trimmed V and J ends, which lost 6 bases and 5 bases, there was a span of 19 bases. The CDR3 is CASRAPRVGRTGELFF. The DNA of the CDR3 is TGTGCCAGCAGAGCCCCCAGGGTCGGCCGAACCGGGGAGCTGTTTTTT.

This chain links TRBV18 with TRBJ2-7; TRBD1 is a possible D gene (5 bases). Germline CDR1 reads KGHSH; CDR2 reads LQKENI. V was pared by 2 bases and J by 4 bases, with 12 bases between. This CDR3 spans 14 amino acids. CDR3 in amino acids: CASSPGSGSYEQYF. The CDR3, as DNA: TGTGCCAGCTCACCAGGTTCAGGGTCGTACGAGCAGTACTTC.

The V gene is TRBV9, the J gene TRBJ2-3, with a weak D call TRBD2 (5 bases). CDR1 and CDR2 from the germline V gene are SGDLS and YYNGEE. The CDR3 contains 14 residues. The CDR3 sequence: CPHLLIGMADTQYF. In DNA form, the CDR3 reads TGTCCCCACCTCTTAATCGGGATGGCAGATACGCAGTATTTT. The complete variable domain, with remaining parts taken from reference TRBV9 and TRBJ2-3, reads DSGVTQTPKHLITATGQRVTLRCSPRSGDLSVYWYQQSLDQGLQFLIQYYNGEERAKGNILERFSAQQFPDLHSELNLSSLELGDSALYFCPHLLIGMADTQYFGPGTRLTVL.

The CDR3 here is CASSVTSGGLVELFF. The CDR3 nucleotides read TGTGCCAGTAGTGTGACTAGCGGGGGCCTCGTGGAGCTGTTTTTT. The chain employs TRBV19 and TRBJ2-2; 12 bases line up with TRBD2. CDR3 length: 15 residues. In germline, CDR1 is LNHDA, CDR2 SQIVND (reference sequence). The J segment lost 10 bases and the V segment lost 5 bases, leaving 8 bases of the junction unmatched.

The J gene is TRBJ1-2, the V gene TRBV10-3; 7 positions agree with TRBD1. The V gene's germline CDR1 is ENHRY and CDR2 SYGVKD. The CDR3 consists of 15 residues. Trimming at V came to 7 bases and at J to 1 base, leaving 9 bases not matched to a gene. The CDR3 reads CAINSGGELNYGYTF. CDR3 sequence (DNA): TGTGCCATCAACTCAGGGGGAGAACTTAACTATGGCTACACCTTC.

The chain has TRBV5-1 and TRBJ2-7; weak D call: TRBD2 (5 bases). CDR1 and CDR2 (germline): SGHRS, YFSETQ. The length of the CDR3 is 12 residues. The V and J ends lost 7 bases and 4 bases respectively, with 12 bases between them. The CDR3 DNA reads TGCGCCAGCGGTAGCGATCCATACGAGCAGTACGTC. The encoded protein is CASGSDPYEQYV.

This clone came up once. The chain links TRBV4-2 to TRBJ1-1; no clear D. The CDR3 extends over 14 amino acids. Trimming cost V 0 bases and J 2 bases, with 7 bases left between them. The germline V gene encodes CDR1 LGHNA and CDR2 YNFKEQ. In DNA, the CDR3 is TGTGCCAGCAGCCAAGACCCAGTTAACACTGAAGCTTTCTTT. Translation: CASSQDPVNTEAFF.

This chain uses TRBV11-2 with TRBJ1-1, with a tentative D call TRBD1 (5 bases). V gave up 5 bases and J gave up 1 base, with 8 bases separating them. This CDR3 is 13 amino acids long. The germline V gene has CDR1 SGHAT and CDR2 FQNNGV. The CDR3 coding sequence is TGTGCCAGCAGCGCGACAGCGAACACTGAAGCTTTCTTT. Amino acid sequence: CASSATANTEAFF.

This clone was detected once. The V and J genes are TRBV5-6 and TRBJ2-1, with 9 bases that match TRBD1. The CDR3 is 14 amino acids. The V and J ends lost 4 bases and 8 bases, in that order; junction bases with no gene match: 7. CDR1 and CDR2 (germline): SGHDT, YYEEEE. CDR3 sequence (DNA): TGTGCCAGCAGCCCGGGACAGGGATGGGATGAGCAGTTCTTC. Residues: CASSPGQGWDEQFF.

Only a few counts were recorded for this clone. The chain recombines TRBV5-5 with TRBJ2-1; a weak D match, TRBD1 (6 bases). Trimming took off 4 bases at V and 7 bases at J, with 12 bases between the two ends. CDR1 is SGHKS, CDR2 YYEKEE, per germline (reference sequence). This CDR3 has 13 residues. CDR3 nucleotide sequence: TGTGCCAGCAGCCCCTCACAGGGAAATGAGCAGTTCTTC. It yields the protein CASSPSQGNEQFF.

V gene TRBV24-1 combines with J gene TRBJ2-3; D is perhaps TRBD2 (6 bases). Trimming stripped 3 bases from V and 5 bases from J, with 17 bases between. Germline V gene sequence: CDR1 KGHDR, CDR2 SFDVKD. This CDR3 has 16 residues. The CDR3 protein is CATSDTTTGSLDTQYF. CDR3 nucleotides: TGTGCCACCAGTGATACGACCACCGGGAGCTTAGATACGCAGTATTTT.